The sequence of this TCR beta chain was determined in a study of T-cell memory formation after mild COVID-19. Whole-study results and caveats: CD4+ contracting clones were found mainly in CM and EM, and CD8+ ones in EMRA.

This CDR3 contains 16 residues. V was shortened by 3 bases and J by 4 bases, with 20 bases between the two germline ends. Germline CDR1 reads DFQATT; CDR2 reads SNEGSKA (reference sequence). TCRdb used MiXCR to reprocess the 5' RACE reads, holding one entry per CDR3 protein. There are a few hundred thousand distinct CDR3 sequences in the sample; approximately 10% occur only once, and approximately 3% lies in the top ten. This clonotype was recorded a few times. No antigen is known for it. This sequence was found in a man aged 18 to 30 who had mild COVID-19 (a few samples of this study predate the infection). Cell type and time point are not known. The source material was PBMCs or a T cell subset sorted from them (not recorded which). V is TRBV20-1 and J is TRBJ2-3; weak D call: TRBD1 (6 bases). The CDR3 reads CSASQGGQGRSDTQYF. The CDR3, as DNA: TGCAGTGCTAGTCAAGGTGGGCAGGGGCGATCAGATACGCAGTATTTT.